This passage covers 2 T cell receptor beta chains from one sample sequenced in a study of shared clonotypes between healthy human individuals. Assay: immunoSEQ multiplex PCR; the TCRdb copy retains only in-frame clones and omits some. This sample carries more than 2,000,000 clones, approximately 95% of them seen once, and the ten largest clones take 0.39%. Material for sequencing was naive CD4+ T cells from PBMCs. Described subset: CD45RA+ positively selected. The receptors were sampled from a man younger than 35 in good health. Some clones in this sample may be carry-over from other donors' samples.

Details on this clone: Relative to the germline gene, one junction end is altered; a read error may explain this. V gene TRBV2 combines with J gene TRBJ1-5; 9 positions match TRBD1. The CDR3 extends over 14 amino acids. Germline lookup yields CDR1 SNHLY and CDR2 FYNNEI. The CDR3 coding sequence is TGTGCCAGCAGTGAAGCGCTGGGCCGGGACAGGGTTTATTTT. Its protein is CASSEALGRDRVYF.

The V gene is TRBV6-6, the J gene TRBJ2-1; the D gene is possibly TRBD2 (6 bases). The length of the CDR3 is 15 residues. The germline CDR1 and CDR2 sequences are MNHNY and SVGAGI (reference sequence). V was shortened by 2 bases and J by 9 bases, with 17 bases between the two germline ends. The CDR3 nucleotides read TGTGCCAGCAGTTACGGAGGCCGGACTAAGGGTGAGCAGTTCTTC. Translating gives CASSYGGRTKGEQFF.